The sequence of this T cell receptor (beta chain) was determined in a study of OX40 agonist ivuxolimab in advanced cancers. Study outcomes and limitations: CD4+ and CD8+ T cells in blood underwent clonal expansion by week 6 at 0.1 to 3.0 mg/kg.

The V gene's germline CDR1 is MDHEN and CDR2 SYDVKM. The CDR3 runs 12 residues. The V and J ends lost 10 bases and 6 bases, in that order; junction bases with no gene match: 6. Libraries were prepared by immunoSEQ multiplex PCR; TCRdb keeps only in-frame clonotypes and omits some of them. The table records tens of thousands of clones, around 82% of them present only once. As for this clone: The antigen remains unidentified.

The chain recombines TRBV28 with TRBJ1-2, with TRBD1 matching 9 bases. The specimen comprised CD4+ or CD8+ T cells sorted from blood, sampled in a trial of the OX40 agonist ivuxolimab. The source of this sequence is an adult with an advanced solid tumor such as melanoma, head and neck, liver or kidney cancer. As DNA, the CDR3 is TGTGCCATCCCACAGGGGGCTCATGGCTACACCTTC. Translation: CAIPQGAHGYTF.